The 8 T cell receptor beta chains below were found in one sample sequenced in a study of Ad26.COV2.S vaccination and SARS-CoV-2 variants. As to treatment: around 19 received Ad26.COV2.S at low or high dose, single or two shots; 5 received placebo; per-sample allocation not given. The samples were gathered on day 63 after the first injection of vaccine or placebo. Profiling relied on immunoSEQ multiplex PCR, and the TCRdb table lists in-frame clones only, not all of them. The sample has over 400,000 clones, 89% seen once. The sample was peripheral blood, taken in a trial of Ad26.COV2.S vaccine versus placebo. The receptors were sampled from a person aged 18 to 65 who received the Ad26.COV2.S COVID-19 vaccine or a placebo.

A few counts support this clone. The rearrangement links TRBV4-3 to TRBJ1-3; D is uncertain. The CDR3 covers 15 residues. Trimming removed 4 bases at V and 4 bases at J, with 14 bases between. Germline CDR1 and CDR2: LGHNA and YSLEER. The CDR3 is CASSPIIQPGNTIYF. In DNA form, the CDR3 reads TGCGCCAGCAGCCCAATCATTCAGCCGGGAAACACCATATATTTT.

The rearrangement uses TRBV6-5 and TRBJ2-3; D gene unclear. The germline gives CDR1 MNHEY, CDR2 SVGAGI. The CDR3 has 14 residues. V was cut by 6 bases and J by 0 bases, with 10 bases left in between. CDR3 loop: CASRLGASTDTQYF. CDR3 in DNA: TGTGCCAGCAGGCTTGGTGCGAGCACAGATACGCAGTATTTT.

CDR3 nucleotide sequence: TGTGCCAGCAGTATCTACCAGCGGGGGGGATCCTACGAGCAGTACTTC. Translation: CASSIYQRGGSYEQYF. The V and J genes are TRBV27 and TRBJ2-7, with 10 bases fitting TRBD2. Germline V CDR1 and CDR2: MNHEY, SMNVEV (reference sequence). Unmatched junction bases numbered 8, after V lost 5 bases and J lost 1 base. There are 16 residues in the CDR3.

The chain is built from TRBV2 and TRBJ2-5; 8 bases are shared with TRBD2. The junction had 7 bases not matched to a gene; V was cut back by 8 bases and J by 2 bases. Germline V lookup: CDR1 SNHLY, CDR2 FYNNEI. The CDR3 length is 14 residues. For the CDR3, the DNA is TGTGCCAGCGCCCGGGGGGGCGGACAAGAGACCCAGTACTTC. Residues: CASARGGGQETQYF. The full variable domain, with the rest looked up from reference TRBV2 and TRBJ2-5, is EPEVTQTPSHQVTQMGQEVILRCVPISNHLYFYWYRQILGQKVEFLVSFYNNEISEKSEIFDDQFSVERPDGSNFTLKIRSTKLEDSAMYFCASARGGGQETQYFGPGTRLLVL.

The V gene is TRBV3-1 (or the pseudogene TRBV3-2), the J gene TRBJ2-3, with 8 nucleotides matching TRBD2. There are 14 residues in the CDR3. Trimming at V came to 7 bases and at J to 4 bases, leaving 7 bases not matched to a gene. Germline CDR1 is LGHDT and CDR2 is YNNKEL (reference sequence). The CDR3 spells CASKERREADTQYF. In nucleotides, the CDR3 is TGTGCCAGCAAAGAAAGGCGGGAGGCAGATACGCAGTATTTT.

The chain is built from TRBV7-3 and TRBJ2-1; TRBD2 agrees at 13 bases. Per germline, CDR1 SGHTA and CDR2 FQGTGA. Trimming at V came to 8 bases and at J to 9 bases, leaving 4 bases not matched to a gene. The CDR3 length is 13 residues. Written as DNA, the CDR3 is TGTGCCAGCGGACTAGCGGGAGTCGCTGAGCAGTTCTTC. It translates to CASGLAGVAEQFF.

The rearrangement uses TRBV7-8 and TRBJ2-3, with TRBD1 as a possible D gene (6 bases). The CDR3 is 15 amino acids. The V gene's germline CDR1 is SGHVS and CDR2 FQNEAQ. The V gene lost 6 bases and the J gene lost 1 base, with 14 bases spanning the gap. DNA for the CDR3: TGTGCCAGCAGACAAAACAGGGTCGGCACAGATACGCAGTATTTT. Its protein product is CASRQNRVGTDTQYF.

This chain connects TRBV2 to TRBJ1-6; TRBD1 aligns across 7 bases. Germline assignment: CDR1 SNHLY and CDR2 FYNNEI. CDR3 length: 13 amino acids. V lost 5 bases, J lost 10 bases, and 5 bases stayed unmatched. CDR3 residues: CASSTGVGSPLHF. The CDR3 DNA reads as TGTGCCAGCAGTACAGGGGTCGGCTCACCCCTCCACTTT.